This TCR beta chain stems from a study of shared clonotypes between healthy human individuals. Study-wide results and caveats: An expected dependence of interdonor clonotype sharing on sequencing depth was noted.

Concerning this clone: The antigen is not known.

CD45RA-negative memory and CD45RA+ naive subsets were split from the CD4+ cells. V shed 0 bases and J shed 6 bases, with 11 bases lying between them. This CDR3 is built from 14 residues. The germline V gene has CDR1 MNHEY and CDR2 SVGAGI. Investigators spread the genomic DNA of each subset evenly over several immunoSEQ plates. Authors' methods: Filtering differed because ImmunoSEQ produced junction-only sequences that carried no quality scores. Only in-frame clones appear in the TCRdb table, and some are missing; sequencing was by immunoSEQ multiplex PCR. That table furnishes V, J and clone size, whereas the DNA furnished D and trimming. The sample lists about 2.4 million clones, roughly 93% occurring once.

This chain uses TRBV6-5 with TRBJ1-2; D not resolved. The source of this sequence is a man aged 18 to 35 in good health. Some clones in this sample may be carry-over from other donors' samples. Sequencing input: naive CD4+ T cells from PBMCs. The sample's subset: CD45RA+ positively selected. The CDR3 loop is CASSYSSRLDGYTF. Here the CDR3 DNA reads TGTGCCAGCAGTTACTCGAGCCGACTGGATGGCTACACCTTC.